The clone carrying this T cell receptor (beta chain) was counted a few times. Its specificity is not known. This sample is drawn from a study of T-cell reconstitution after alpha-beta-depleted transplantation in children. The study's findings and limits: Approximately two months post-transplant, alpha-beta T cells reportedly originated from several hundred expanded graft clones. A year post-transplant, T-cell counts and diversity derived mostly from newly produced T cells.

This CDR3 has 13 residues. Per germline, CDR1 MNHEY and CDR2 SVGEGT. Trimming shortened V by 2 bases and J by 10 bases, and 11 bases separated the two germline ends. A TCRbeta library incorporating unique molecular identifiers was prepared. TCRdb reprocessed the PCR reads with MiXCR, giving one entry per CDR3 protein. The sample has hundreds of thousands of distinct CDR3 sequences, roughly 13% seen once. The sequenced sample was PBMCs, mostly from graft donor cells, obtained 360 days after TCRalphabeta/CD19-depleted stem cell transplant. This chain connects TRBV6-2 or TRBV6-3 to TRBJ2-2, with D possibly being TRBD1 or TRBD2 (6 bases each). The clonotype comes from a male patient younger than 18 who had a stem cell transplant for acute myeloid leukemia, so the T cells may come from the graft donor. The CDR3 nucleotides read TGTGCCAGCAGTTACGGGGGGCAGGTGGAGCTGTTTTTT. The encoded protein is CASSYGGQVELFF.